The clone carrying this T cell receptor (beta chain) was seen a few times. Its specificity is not known. The sample belongs to a study of cytomegalovirus exposure and HLA in healthy donors. Study results and limitations: With high specificity and sensitivity, the classifier reportedly diagnosed cytomegalovirus status.

The CDR3 has 13 residues. The V and J ends lost 5 bases and 3 bases respectively, with 10 bases between them. Looked up from germline, CDR1 is MNHEY and CDR2 is SVGAGI. The PCR made use of 60 Vbeta and 13 Jbeta primers. Assay used: immunoSEQ multiplex PCR; TCRdb lists only in-frame clones, some missing. The table lists 110,000 to 150,000 clones, 84% of them singletons. The receptor's source is a boy aged 2 to 10 in good health and CMV-seronegative. The rearrangement joins TRBV6-5 to TRBJ1-1, with D possibly matching TRBD1 (6 bases). Sequencing was carried out using PBMCs. CDR3 nucleotide sequence: TGTGCCAGCAGTCGACAGGTTGACACTGAAGCTTTCTTT. Its protein product is CASSRQVDTEAFF.